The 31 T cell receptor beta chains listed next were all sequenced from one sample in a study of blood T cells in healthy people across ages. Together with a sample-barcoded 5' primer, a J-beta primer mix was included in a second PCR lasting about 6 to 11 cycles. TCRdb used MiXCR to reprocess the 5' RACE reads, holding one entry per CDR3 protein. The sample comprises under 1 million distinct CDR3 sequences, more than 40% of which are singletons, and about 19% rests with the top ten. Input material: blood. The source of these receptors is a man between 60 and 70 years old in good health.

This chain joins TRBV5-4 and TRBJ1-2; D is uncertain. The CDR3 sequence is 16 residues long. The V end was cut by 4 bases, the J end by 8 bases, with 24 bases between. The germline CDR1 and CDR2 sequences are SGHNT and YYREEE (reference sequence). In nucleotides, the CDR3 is TGTGCCAGCAGCGCCAAACCTATGTCCCCGGGCCTGGGCTACACCTTC. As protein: CASSAKPMSPGLGYTF.

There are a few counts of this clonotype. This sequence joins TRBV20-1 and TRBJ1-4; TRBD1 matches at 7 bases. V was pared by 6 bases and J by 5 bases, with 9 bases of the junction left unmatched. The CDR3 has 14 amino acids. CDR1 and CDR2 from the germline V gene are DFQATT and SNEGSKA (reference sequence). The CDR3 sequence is CSAVPGQMNEKLFF. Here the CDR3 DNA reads TGCAGTGCAGTTCCGGGACAGATGAATGAAAAACTGTTTTTT.

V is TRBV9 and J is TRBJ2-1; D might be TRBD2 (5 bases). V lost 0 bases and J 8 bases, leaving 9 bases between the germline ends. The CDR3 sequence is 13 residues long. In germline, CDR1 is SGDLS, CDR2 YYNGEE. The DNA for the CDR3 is TGTGCCAGCAGCGTAGTCGCGAGGGATGAGCAGTTCTTC. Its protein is CASSVVARDEQFF.

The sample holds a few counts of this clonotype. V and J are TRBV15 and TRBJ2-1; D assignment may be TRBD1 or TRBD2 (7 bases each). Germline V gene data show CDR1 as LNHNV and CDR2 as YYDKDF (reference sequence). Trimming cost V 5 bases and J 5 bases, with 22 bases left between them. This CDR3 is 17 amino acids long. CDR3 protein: CATSSLGAGGADNEQFF. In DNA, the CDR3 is TGTGCCACCAGCTCCCTCGGTGCAGGGGGGGCGGACAATGAGCAGTTCTTC.

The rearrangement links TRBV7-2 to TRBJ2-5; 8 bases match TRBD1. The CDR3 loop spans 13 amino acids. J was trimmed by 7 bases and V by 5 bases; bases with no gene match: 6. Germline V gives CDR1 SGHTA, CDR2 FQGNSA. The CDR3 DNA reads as TGTGCCAGCAGCCCCAGGACAGGGTGGACCCAGTACTTC. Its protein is CASSPRTGWTQYF. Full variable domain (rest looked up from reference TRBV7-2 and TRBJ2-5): GAGVSQSPSNKVTEKGKDVELRCDPISGHTALYWYRQSLGQGLEFLIYFQGNSAPDKSGLPSDRFSAERTGGSVSTLTIQRTQQEDSAVYLCASSPRTGWTQYFGPGTRLLVL.

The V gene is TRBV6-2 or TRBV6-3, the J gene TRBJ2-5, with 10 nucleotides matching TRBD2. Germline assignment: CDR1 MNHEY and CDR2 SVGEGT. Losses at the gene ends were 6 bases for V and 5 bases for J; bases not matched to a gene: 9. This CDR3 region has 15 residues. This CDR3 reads CASRASGGASETQYF. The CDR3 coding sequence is TGTGCCAGCAGAGCCAGCGGGGGGGCCTCGGAGACCCAGTACTTC.

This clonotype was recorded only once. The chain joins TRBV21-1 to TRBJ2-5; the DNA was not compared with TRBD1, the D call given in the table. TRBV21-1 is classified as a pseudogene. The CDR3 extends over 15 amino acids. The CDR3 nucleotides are TGTGCCAGCACCCCGGTTCTGTGGGGGGGGGAGACCCAGTACTTC. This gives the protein CASTPVLWGGETQYF.

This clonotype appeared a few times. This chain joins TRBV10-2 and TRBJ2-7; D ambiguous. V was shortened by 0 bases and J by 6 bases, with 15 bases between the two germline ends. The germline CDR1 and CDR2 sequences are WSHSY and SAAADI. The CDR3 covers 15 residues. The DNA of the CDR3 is TGCGCCAGCAGTGAGTCGCCCCTCTCCGGTGGCGAGCAGTACTTC. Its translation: CASSESPLSGGEQYF.

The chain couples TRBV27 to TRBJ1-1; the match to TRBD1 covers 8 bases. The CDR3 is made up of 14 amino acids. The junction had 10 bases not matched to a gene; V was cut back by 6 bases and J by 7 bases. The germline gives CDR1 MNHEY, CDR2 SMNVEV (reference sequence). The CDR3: CASRNSGQGREAFF. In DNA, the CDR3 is TGTGCCAGCAGAAATAGCGGACAGGGACGTGAAGCTTTCTTT.

As DNA, the CDR3 is TGTGCCAGCAGCCGACTTGGGTCTGCTAACTATGGCTACACCTTC. It specifies CASSRLGSANYGYTF. This chain links TRBV11-3 with TRBJ1-2; no firm D call. There are 15 residues in the CDR3. The V gene's germline CDR1 is SGHNT and CDR2 YENEEA. V was shortened by 5 bases and J by 0 bases, with 13 bases between the two germline ends.

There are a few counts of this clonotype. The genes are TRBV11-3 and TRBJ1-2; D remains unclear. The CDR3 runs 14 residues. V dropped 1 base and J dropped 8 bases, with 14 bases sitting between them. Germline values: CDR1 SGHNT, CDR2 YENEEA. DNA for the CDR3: TGTGCCAGCAGCTTAGGCGGCCTTAATCGGGGCTACACCTTC. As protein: CASSLGGLNRGYTF.

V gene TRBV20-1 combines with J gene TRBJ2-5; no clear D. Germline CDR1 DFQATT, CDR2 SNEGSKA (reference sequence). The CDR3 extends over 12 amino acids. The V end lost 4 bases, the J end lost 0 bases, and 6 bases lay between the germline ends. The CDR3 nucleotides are TGCAGTGCTACCCGTAACCAAGAGACCCAGTACTTC. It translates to CSATRNQETQYF.

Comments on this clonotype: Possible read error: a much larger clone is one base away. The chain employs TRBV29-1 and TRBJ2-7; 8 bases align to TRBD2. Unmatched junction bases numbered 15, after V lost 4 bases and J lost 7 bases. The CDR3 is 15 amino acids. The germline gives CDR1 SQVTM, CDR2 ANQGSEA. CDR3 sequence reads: CSVVRNRGGDNEQYF. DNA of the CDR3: TGCAGCGTTGTGAGGAATCGGGGGGGTGACAATGAGCAGTACTTC.

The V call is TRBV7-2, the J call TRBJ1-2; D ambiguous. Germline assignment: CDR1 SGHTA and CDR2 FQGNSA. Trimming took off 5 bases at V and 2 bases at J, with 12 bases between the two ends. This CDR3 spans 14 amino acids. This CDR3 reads CASSPRTPNYGYTF. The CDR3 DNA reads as TGTGCCAGCAGCCCGCGCACGCCCAACTATGGCTACACCTTC. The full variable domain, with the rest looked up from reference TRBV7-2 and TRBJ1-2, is GAGVSQSPSNKVTEKGKDVELRCDPISGHTALYWYRQSLGQGLEFLIYFQGNSAPDKSGLPSDRFSAERTGGSVSTLTIQRTQQEDSAVYLCASSPRTPNYGYTFGSGTRLTVV.

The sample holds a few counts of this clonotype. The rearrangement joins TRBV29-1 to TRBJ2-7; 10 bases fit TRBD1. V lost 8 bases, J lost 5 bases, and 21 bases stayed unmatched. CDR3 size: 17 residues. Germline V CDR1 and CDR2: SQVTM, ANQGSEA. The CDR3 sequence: CSTGGLADGTGVHEQYF. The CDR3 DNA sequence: TGCAGCACTGGGGGGCTCGCTGACGGGACAGGGGTGCACGAGCAGTACTTC.

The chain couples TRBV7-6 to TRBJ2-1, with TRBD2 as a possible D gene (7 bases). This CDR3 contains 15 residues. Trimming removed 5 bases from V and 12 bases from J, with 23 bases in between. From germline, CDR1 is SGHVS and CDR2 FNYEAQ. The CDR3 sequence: CASSPEGGRGEGQFF. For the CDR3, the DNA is TGTGCCAGCAGCCCCGAGGGGGGGAGAGGTGAAGGGCAGTTCTTC.

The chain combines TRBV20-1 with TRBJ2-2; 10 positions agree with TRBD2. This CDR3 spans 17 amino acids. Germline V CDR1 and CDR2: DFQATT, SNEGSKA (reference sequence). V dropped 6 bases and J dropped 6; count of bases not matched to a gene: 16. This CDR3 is CSARSPTGTSDAGELFF. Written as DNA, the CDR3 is TGCAGTGCGCGGTCCCCAACCGGGACTAGCGATGCCGGGGAGCTGTTTTTT.

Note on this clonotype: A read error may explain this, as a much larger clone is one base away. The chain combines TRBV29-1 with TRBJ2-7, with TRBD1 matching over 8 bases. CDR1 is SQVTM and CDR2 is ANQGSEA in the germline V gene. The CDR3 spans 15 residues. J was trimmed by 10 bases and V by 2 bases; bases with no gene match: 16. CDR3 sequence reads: CSVELRGRGQEAQYF. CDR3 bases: TGCAGCGTTGAACTCCGGGGCAGGGGGCAAGAGGCCCAGTACTTC.

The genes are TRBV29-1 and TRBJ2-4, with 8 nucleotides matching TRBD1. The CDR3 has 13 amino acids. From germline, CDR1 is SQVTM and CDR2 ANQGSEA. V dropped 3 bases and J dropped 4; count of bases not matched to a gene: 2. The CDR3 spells CSVDTGGKNIQYF. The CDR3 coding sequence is TGCAGCGTTGACACAGGGGGGAAAAACATTCAGTACTTC.

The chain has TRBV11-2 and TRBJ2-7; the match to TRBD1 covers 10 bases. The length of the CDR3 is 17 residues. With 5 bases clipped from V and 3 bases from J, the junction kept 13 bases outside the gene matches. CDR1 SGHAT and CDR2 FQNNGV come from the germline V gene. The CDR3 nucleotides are TGTGCCAGCAGCCAAAGCACGGGACAGGGGTTGATCTACGAGCAGTACTTC. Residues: CASSQSTGQGLIYEQYF.

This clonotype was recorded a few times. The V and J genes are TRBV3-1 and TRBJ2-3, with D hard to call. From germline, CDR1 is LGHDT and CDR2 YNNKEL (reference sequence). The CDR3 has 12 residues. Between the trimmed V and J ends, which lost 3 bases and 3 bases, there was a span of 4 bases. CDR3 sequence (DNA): TGTGCCAGCAGCCACGGGACAGATACGCAGTATTTT. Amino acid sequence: CASSHGTDTQYF.

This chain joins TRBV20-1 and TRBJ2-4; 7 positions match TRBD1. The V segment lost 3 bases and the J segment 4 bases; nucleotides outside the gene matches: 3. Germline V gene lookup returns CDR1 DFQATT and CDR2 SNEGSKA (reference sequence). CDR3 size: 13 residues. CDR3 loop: CSARSRGKNIQYF. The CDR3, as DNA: TGCAGTGCTAGGTCCAGGGGGAAAAACATTCAGTACTTC.

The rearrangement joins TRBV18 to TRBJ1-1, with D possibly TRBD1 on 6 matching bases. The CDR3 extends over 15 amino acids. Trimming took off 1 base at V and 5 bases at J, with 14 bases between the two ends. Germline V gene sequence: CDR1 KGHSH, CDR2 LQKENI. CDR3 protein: CASSPLKSRGTEAFF. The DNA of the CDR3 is TGTGCCAGCTCACCACTTAAGTCCAGGGGAACTGAAGCTTTCTTT.

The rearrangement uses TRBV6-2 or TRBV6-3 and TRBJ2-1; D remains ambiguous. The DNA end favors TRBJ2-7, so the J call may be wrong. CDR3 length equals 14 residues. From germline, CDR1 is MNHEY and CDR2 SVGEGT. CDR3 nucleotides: TGTGCCAGCAATCCATCCGCATCCTACAATGAGCAGTACTTC. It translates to CASNPSASYNEQYF.

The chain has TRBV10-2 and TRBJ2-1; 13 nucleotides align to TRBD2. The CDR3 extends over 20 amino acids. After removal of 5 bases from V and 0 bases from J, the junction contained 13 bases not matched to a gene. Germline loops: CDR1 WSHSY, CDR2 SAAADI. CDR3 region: CASSRPTGLAGVSSYNEQFF. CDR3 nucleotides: TGCGCCAGCAGTAGACCCACAGGACTAGCGGGGGTGAGCTCCTACAATGAGCAGTTCTTC.

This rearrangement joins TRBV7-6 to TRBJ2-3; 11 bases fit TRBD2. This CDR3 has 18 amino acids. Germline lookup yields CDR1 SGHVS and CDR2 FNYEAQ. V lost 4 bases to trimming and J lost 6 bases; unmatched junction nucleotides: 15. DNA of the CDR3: TGTGCCAGCAGCTCCTCCGGGTCTAGCGGGGGGCGGGTCGATACGCAGTATTTT. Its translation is CASSSSGSSGGRVDTQYF.

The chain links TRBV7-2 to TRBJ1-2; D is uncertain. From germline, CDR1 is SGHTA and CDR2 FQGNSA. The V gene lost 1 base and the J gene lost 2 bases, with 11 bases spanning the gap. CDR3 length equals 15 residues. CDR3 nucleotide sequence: TGTGCCAGCAGCTTAGGCGCAGAGAGAAACTATGGCTACACCTTC. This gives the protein CASSLGAERNYGYTF.

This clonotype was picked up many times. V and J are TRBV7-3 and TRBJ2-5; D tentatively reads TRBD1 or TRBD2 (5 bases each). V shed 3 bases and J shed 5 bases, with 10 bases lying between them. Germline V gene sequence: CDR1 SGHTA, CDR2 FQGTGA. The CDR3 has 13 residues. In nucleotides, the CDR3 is TGTGCCAGCAGCTTGGGGGTGCTGGAGACCCAGTACTTC. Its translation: CASSLGVLETQYF.

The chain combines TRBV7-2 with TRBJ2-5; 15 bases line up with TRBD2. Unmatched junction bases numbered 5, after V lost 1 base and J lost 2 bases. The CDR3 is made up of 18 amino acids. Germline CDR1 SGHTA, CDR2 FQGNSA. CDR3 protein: CASSLGGLAGGGQETQYF. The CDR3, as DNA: TGTGCCAGCAGCTTAGGAGGACTAGCGGGGGGGGGTCAAGAGACCCAGTACTTC. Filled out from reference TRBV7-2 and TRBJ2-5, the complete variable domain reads GAGVSQSPSNKVTEKGKDVELRCDPISGHTALYWYRQSLGQGLEFLIYFQGNSAPDKSGLPSDRFSAERTGGSVSTLTIQRTQQEDSAVYLCASSLGGLAGGGQETQYFGPGTRLLVL.

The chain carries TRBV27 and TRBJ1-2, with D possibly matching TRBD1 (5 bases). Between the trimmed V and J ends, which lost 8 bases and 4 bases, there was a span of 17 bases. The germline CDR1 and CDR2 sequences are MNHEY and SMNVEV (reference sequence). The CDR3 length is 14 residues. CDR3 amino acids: CASAESGQIYGYTF. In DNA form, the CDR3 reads TGTGCCAGCGCCGAATCAGGACAAATCTATGGCTACACCTTC.

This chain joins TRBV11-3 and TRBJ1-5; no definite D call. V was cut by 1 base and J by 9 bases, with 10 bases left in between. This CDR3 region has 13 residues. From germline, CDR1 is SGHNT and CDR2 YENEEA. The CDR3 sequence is CASSLVVPLPQHF. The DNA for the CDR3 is TGTGCCAGCAGCTTAGTAGTCCCATTGCCCCAGCATTTT. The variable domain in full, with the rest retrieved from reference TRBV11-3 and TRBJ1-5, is EAGVVQSPRYKIIEKKQPVAFWCNPISGHNTLYWYLQNLGQGPELLIRYENEEAVDDSQLPKDRFSAERLKGVDSTLKIQPAELGDSAVYLCASSLVVPLPQHFGDGTRLSIL.